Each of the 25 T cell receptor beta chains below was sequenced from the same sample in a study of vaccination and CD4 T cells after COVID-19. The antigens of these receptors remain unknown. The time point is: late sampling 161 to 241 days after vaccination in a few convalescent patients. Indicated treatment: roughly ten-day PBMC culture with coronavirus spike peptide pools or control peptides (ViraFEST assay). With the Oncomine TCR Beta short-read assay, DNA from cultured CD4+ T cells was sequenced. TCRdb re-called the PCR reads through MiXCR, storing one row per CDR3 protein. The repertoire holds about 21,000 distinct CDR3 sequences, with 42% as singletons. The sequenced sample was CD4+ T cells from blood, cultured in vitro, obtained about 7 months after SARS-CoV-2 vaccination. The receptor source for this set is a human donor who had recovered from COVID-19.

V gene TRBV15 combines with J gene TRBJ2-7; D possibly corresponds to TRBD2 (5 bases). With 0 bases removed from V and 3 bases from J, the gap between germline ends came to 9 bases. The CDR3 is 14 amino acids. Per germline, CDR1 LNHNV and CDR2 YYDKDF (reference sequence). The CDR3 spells CATSREGRSYEQYF. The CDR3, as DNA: TGTGCCACCAGCAGAGAAGGGAGAAGCTACGAGCAGTACTTC.

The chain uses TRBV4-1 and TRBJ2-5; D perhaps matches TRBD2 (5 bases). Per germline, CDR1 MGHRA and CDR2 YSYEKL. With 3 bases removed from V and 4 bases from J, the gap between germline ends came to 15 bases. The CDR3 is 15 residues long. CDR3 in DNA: TGCGCCAGCAGCCAGACAATTGCGCGGGCAGAGACCCAGTACTTC. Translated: CASSQTIARAETQYF.

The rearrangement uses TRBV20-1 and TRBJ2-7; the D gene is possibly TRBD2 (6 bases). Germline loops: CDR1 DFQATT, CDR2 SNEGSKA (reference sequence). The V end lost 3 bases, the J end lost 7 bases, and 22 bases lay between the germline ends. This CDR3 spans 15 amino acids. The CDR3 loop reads CSASDSGSPLEEQYF. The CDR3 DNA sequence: TGCAGTGCTAGTGATAGCGGATCCCCTCTTGAAGAGCAGTACTTC.

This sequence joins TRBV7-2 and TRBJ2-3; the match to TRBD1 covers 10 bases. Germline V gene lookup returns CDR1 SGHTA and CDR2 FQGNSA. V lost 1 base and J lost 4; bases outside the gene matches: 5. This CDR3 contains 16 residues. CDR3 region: CASSLVPGQGPDTQYF. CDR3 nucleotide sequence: TGTGCCAGCAGCTTAGTTCCGGGACAGGGGCCAGATACGCAGTATTTT.

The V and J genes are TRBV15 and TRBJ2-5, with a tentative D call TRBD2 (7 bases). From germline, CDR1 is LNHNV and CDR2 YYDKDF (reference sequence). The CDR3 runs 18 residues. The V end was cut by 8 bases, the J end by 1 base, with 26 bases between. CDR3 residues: CATREGRGGSPFQETQYF. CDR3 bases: TGTGCCACCCGAGAGGGGAGGGGGGGATCACCTTTCCAAGAGACCCAGTACTTC.

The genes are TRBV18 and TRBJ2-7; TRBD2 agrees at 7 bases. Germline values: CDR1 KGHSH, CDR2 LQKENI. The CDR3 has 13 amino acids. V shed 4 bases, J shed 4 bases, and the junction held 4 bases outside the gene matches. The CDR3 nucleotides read TGTGCCAGCTCACGACCGGGGGGATACGAGCAGTACTTC. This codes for CASSRPGGYEQYF.

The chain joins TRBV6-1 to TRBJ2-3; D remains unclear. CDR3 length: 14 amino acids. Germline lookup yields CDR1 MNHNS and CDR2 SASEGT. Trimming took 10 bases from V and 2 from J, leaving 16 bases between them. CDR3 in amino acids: CATLRRLVTDTQYF. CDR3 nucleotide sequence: TGTGCCACCCTGCGTAGGCTAGTCACAGATACGCAGTATTTT.

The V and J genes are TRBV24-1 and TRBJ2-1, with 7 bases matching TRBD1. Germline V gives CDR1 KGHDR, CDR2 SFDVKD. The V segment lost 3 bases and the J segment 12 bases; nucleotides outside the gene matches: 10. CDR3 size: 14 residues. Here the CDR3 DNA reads TGTGCCACCAGTGATCAGGGACAGCCACCCGGGCAGTTCTTC. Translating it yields CATSDQGQPPGQFF.

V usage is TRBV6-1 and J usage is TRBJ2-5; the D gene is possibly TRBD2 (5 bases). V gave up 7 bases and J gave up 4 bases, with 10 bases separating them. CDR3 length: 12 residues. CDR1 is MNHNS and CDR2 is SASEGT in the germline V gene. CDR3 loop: CASTTRGETQYF. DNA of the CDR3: TGTGCCAGCACCACTAGAGGAGAGACCCAGTACTTC.

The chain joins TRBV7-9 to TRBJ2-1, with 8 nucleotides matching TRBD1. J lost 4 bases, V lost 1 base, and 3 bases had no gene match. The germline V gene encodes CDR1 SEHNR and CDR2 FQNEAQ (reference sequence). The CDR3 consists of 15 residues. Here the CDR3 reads CASSLGTGSYNEQFF. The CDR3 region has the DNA TGTGCCAGCAGCTTAGGGACAGGGAGTTACAATGAGCAGTTCTTC.

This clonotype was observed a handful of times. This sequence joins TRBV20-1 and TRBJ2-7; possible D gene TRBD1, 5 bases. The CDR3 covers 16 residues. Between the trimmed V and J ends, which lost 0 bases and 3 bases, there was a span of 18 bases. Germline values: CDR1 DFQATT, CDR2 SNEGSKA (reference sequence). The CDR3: CSARDYRETRVYEQYF. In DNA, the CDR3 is TGCAGTGCTAGAGATTATCGCGAAACCAGGGTCTACGAGCAGTACTTC.

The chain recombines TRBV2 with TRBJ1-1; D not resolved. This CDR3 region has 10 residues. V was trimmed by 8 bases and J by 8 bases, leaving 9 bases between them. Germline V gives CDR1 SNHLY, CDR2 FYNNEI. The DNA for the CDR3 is TGTGCCAGCTCTAACTGGGAAGCTTTCTTT. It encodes CASSNWEAFF.

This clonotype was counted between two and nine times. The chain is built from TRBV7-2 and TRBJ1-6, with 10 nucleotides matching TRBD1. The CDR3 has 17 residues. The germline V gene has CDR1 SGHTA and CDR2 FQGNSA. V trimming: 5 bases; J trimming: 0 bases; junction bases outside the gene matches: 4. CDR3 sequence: CASSQRTGGSYNSPLHF. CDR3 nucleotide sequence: TGTGCCAGCAGCCAGAGGACAGGGGGCTCCTATAATTCACCCCTCCACTTT.

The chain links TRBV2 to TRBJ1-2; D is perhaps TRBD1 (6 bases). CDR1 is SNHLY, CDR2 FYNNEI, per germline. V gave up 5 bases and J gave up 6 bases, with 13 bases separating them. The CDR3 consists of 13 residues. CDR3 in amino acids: CASSIQGVDGYTF. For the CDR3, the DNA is TGTGCCAGCAGTATACAGGGAGTGGATGGCTACACCTTC.

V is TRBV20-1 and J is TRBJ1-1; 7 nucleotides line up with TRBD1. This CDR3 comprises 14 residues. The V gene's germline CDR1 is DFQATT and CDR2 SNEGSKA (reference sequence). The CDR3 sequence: CSRQGFFSDTEAFF. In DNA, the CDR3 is TGCAGCAGACAGGGTTTCTTTTCGGACACTGAAGCTTTCTTT.

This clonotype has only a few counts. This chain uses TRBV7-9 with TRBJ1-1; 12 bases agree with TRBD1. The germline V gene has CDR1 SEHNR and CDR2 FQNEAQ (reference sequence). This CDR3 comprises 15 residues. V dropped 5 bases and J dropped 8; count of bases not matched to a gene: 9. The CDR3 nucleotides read TGTGCCAGCAGCCACTCGGGACAGGGGGCGCGGGAAGCTTTCTTT. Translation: CASSHSGQGAREAFF.

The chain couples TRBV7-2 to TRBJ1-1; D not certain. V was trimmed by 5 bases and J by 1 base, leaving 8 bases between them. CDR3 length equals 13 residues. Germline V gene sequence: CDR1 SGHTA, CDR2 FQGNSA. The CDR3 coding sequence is TGTGCCAGCAGCATCAGCTCGAACACTGAAGCTTTCTTT. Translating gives CASSISSNTEAFF.

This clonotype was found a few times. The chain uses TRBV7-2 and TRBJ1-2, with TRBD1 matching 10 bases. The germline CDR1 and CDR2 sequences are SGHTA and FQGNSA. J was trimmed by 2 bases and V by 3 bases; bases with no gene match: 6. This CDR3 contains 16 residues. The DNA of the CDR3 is TGTGCCAGCAGCTTCGGACAGGGGGTCTTCAACTATGGCTACACCTTC. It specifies CASSFGQGVFNYGYTF.

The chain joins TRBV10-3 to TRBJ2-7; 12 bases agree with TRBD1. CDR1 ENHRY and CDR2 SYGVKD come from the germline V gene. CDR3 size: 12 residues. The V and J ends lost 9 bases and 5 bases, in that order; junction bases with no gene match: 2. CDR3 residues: CAMGTGGDEQYF. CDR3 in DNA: TGTGCCATGGGGACAGGGGGCGACGAGCAGTACTTC.

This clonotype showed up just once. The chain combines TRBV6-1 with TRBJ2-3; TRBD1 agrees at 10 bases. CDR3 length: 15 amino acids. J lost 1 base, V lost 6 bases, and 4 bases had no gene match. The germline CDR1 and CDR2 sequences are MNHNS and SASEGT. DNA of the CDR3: TGTGCCAGCAGCACCGGGACAGGGGGCACAGATACGCAGTATTTT. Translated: CASSTGTGGTDTQYF.

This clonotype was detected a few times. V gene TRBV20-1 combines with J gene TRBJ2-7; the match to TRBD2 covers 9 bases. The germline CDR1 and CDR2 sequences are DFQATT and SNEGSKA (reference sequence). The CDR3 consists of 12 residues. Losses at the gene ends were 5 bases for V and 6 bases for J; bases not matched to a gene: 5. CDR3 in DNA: TGCAGTGCTTGGACTAGCGACGGCGAGCAGTACTTC. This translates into CSAWTSDGEQYF.

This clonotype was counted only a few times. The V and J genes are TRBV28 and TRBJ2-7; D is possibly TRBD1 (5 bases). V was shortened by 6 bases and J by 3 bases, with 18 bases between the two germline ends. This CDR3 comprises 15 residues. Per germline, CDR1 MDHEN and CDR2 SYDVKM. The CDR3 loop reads CASSPWPAGRYEQYF. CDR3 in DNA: TGTGCCAGCAGCCCCTGGCCCGCAGGGCGCTACGAGCAGTACTTC.

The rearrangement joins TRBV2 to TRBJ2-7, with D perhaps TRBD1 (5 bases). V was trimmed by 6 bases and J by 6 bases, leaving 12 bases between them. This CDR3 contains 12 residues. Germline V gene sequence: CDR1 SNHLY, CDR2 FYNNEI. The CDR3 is CASRPRAREQYF. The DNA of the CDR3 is TGTGCCAGCAGACCCAGGGCCCGCGAGCAGTACTTC.

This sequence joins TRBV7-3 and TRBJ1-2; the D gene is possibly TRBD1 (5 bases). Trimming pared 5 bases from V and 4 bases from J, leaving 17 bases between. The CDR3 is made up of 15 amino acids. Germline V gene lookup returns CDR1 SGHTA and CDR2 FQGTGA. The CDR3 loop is CASSPTQGSSYGYTF. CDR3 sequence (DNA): TGTGCCAGCAGCCCCACCCAGGGATCGAGCTATGGCTACACCTTC.

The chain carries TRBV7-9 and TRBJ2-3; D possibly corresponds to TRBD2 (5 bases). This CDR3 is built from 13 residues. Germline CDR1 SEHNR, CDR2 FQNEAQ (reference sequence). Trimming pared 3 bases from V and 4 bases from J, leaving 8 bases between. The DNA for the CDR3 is TGTGCCAGCAGCTTCATGGGAGCAGATACGCAGTATTTT. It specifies CASSFMGADTQYF.